This T cell receptor (beta chain) was captured in a study of T-cell memory formation after mild COVID-19. Study conclusions and caveats: Most CD4+ clones that shrank were in CM and EM, while CD8+ ones turned up in EMRA.

Each CDR3 protein is one row after TCRdb ran MiXCR on the 5' RACE reads. The data show around 390,000 distinct CDR3 sequences, 15% to 20% seen once. A few counts support this clonotype. Antigen unknown. The germline V and J ends were trimmed by 2 bases and 8 bases, with 18 bases remaining between them. CDR3 length: 15 amino acids. The sequence derives from a man aged 18 to 30 who had mild COVID-19 (a few samples of this study predate the infection). Cell type and time point are not known. The J gene is TRBJ1-2, the V gene TRBV12-3 or TRBV12-4, with D maybe TRBD1 (5 bases). Sequenced input: PBMCs or a T cell subset sorted from them (not recorded which). The CDR3: CASSLTGGGFYGYTF. CDR3 bases: TGTGCCAGCAGTTTAACAGGCGGTGGGTTTTACGGCTACACCTTC.